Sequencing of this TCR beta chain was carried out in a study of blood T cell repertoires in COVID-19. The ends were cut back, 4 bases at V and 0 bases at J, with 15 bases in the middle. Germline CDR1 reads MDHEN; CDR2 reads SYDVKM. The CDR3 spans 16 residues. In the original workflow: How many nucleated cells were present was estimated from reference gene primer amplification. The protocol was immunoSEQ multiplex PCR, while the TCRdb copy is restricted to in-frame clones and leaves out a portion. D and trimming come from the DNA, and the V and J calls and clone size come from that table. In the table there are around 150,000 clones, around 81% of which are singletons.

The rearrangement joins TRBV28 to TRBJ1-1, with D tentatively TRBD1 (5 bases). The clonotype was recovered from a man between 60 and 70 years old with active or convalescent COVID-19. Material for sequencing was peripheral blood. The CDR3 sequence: CASSSASGAMNTEAFF. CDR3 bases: TGTGCCAGCAGTTCCGCCTCTGGGGCCATGAACACTGAAGCTTTCTTT.